A selection of T cell receptor beta chains follows, all from one sample in a study of blood T cell repertoires in COVID-19. The repertoire was sequenced with immunoSEQ multiplex PCR; TCRdb's copy has only in-frame clones and lacks some. The table shows some 260,000 clones, with approximately 88% occurring only once. The sequenced material came from peripheral blood. These TCRs come from a woman aged 70-85 years with COVID-19, enrolled during active disease. The CDR3 runs from the conserved cysteine through the conserved F or W. A D gene is named only where the DNA matches it firmly. The listing skips clone size in some rows; elsewhere it reads once, few, many or a size class.

TRBV7-2	NA	TRBJ2-1	NA	CASSLTASRASPNEQFF	TGTGCCAGCAGCTTAACCGCCTCCCGGGCTAGCCCCAATGAGCAGTTCTTC
TRBV28	NA	TRBJ1-5	NA	CASRSGQPGQPQHF	TGTGCCAGCAGGTCCGGACAACCCGGTCAGCCCCAGCATTTT
TRBV4-2	NA	TRBJ1-1	many	CASSLGGGEDTEAFF	TGTGCCAGCAGCCTCGGGGGAGGGGAGGACACTGAAGCTTTCTTT
TRBV5-5	TRBD1	TRBJ1-2	NA	CASSLDFANRGRSPGYTF	TGTGCCAGCAGCTTGGATTTCGCAAACAGGGGGCGCTCCCCAGGCTACACCTTC
TRBV3-1/TRBV3-2	NA	TRBJ2-5	NA	CASSQLLAIVETQYF	TGTGCCAGCAGCCAACTCCTAGCGATTGTAGAGACCCAGTACTTC
TRBV13	TRBD1	TRBJ2-2	NA	CASSYDRENTGELFF	TGTGCCAGCAGCTATGACAGGGAAAACACCGGGGAGCTGTTTTTT
TRBV5-6	TRBD1	TRBJ2-2	NA	CASNIYRGLDTGELFF	TGTGCCAGCAACATATACAGGGGGCTCGACACCGGGGAGCTGTTTTTT
TRBV28	NA	TRBJ1-5	NA	CASAYNNQPQHF	TGTGCCAGCGCATACAACAATCAGCCCCAGCATTTT
TRBV9	TRBD1	TRBJ2-5	NA	CASSVMTGGGPQYF	TGTGCCAGCAGCGTTATGACAGGGGGAGGGCCCCAGTACTTC
TRBV2	TRBD1	TRBJ1-5	NA	CASGGQPNQPQHF	TGTGCCAGCGGGGGACAGCCCAATCAGCCCCAGCATTTT
TRBV7-2	TRBD1	TRBJ1-5	NA	CASSLGTGGVQPQHF	TGTGCCAGCAGCTTAGGGACAGGGGGCGTTCAGCCCCAGCATTTT
TRBV2	NA	TRBJ2-3	NA	CASSDRQGGDTQYF	TGTGCCAGCAGTGATCGGCAGGGAGGAGATACGCAGTATTTT
TRBV5-4	NA	TRBJ2-6	NA	CASSFGSLSSGANVLTF	TGTGCCAGCAGCTTTGGCTCGTTAAGCTCTGGGGCCAACGTCCTGACTTTC
TRBV4-1	TRBD1	TRBJ2-1	NA	CASSQEDEYGRGRNEQFF	TGCGCCAGCAGCCAAGAAGACGAGTATGGCAGGGGGCGTAATGAGCAGTTCTTC
TRBV11-2	NA	TRBJ2-3	NA	CASSLAGDTQYF	TGTGCCAGCAGCTTAGCGGGGGATACGCAGTATTTT
TRBV19	NA	TRBJ1-3	NA	CASSIAAGPGNTIYF	TGTGCCAGTAGTATAGCGGCAGGTCCAGGAAACACCATATATTTT
TRBV10-3	NA	TRBJ2-1	NA	CAISATSGLASQFF	TGTGCCATCAGTGCGACCTCCGGACTGGCTTCGCAGTTCTTC
TRBV21-1	NA	TRBJ2-1	NA	CASSKAKREGPVGEQFF	TGTGCCAGCAGCAAAGCGAAGCGGGAGGGCCCGGTCGGTGAGCAGTTCTTC
TRBV5-6	NA	TRBJ2-3	NA	CASSLGGGDTDTQYF	TGTGCCAGCAGCTTGGGGGGCGGAGACACAGATACGCAGTATTTT
TRBV27	NA	TRBJ2-1	NA	CASRTNRNAEQFF	TGTGCCAGCCGGACAAACAGGAACGCTGAGCAGTTCTTC
TRBV2	NA	TRBJ1-5	NA	CASSVNTPRSQPQHF	TGTGCCAGCAGTGTAAACACACCAAGGAGTCAGCCCCAGCATTTT
TRBV28	NA	TRBJ1-1	NA	CASSLGNRLAPGNTEAFF	TGTGCCAGCAGTTTAGGCAACAGGTTAGCCCCGGGGAACACTGAAGCTTTCTTT